A single T cell receptor (beta chain) is shown here with its context. Other DNA sequences in this specimen translate into the identical CDR3. The data were produced by immunoSEQ multiplex PCR, yet TCRdb's version contains in-frame clones alone and is incomplete. Of roughly 410,000 clones listed, roughly 86% are singletons. Germline V gene data show CDR1 as SGHRS and CDR2 as YFSETQ. Trimming took 0 bases from V and 5 from J; bases not matched to a gene: 1. The CDR3 sequence is 13 residues long. One Seattle source followed patients from active infection through their disease course. This sample is part of a study of blood T cell repertoires in COVID-19. Overall study: T cells, B-cell-depleted T cells, or PBMCs supplied cDNA or gDNA.

This TCR derives from a woman in her sixties with COVID-19, enrolled during active disease. Material: peripheral blood. J is TRBJ1-2 and V is TRBV5-1, with TRBD1 matching 7 bases. The DNA of the CDR3 is TGCGCCAGCAGCTTGGGGGACAGTTATGGCTACACCTTC. This codes for CASSLGDSYGYTF.